This T cell receptor (beta chain) is from a study of T cells in Graves' hyperthyroidism and ophthalmopathy. The CDR3 consists of 16 residues. CDR1 SEHNR and CDR2 FQNEAQ come from the germline V gene (reference sequence). J was trimmed by 5 bases and V by 4 bases; bases with no gene match: 13. Clinical symptoms, serum thyroxine and TRAb, thyroid ultrasound and orbital computed tomography were used for the diagnoses. The PBMCs were taken from over 9.5 ml of fresh peripheral blood. RNA transcripts were the template for amplifying TCR beta CDR3 regions. First-round RT-PCR of the TCR CDR3 relied on the HTBI primer set. In TCRdb, the multiplex PCR reads were re-called with MiXCR into one record per CDR3 protein. The data contain a few hundred thousand distinct CDR3 sequences, 20% to 25% of them singletons.

This TCR derives from an older woman with Graves' ophthalmopathy. Sequencing was done on a sample of blood. This chain uses TRBV7-9 with TRBJ2-5, with TRBD2 matching over 7 bases. CDR3 DNA: TGTGCCAGCAGCTCGATGGGCGGGAGCGTCCGGGAGACCCAGTACTTC. Residues: CASSSMGGSVRETQYF. Full variable domain (remainder filled in from reference TRBV7-9 and TRBJ2-5): DTGVSQNPRHKITKRGQNVTFRCDPISEHNRLYWYRQTLGQGPEFLTYFQNEAQLEKSRLLSDRFSAERPKGSFSTLEIQRTEQGDSAMYLCASSSMGGSVRETQYFGPGTRLLVL.